This T cell receptor (beta chain) was captured in a study of blood T cell repertoires in COVID-19. Germline CDR1 and CDR2: ENHRY and SYGVKD. This CDR3 has 13 amino acids. Trimming took off 11 bases at V and 0 bases at J, with 12 bases between the two ends. Clones were sequenced by immunoSEQ multiplex PCR, and TCRdb holds only the in-frame ones, with some missing. The repertoire holds 380,000 or so clones, with roughly 90% as singletons. This receptor was obtained from a man aged 35 to 55 with acute or convalescent COVID-19. Sequencing input: peripheral blood. The chain recombines TRBV10-3 with TRBJ2-3; a possible D gene is TRBD1 (6 bases). CDR3 sequence reads: CAGRDTSTDTQYF. DNA for the CDR3: TGTGCCGGCCGGGACACTAGCACAGATACGCAGTATTTT.